This T cell receptor beta chain was retrieved from a study of shared clonotypes between healthy human individuals. Looking at the study overall: The cohort had two women and three men, ages 18 to 49. Study results and caveats: A generally larger estimated richness was seen in naive subsets than in memory subsets. Non-shared clonotypes showed lower generation probabilities than clonotypes common to all four donors.

Trimming shortened V by 4 bases and J by 0 bases, and 3 bases separated the two germline ends. The CDR3 runs 12 residues. Germline values: CDR1 SNHLY, CDR2 FYNNEI. To note about this clone: The antigen remains unidentified.

Data came from immunoSEQ multiplex PCR; TCRdb stores just in-frame clones and leaves some out. The sample contains approximately 2,300,000 clones, roughly 92% of which appear only once. Sequencing was performed on naive CD4+ T cells from PBMCs. Subset reported: CD45RA+ positively selected. The chain is built from TRBV2 and TRBJ1-2; D is undetermined. The receptor was isolated from a man between 18 and 35 years old in good health. Some clones in this sample may be carry-over from other donors' samples. CDR3 in amino acids: CASSAPNYGYTF. CDR3 bases: TGTGCCAGCAGTGCCCCTAACTATGGCTACACCTTC.